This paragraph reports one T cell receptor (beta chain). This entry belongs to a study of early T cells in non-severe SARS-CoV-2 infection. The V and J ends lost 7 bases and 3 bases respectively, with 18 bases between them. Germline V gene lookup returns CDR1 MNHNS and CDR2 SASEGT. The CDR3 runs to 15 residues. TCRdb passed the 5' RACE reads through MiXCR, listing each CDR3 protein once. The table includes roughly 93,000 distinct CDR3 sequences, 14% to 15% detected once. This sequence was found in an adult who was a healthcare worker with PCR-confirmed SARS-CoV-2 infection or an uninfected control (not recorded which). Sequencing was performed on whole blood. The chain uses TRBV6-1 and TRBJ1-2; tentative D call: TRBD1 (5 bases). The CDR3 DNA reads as TGTGCCAGCAATTCGAGGAGGGGAGAAGACTATGGCTACACCTTC. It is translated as CASNSRRGEDYGYTF.